These 25 T cell receptor beta chains originate from one sample sequenced in a study of shared clonotypes between healthy human individuals. The table came from immunoSEQ multiplex PCR; TCRdb's copy has only in-frame clones and leaves some out. The sample yields about 2.4 million clones, roughly 93% seen once. What was sequenced was naive CD4+ T cells from PBMCs. Subset meaning: CD45RA+ positively selected. All receptors derive from a man aged 18-30 years in good health. Some clones in this sample may be carry-over from other donors' samples.

The chain combines TRBV10-3 with TRBJ2-7; unclear D gene. The CDR3 runs to 14 residues. V was clipped by 4 bases and J by 0 bases, with 10 bases between them. Germline-derived CDR1 and CDR2 are ENHRY and SYGVKD. CDR3 loop: CAISASLSSYEQYF. For the CDR3, the DNA is TGTGCCATCAGTGCGTCCTTGAGCTCCTACGAGCAGTACTTC.

This clone was seen once. The chain combines TRBV10-3 with TRBJ2-3, with no clear D. Germline V gives CDR1 ENHRY, CDR2 SYGVKD. V was shortened by 2 bases and J by 1 base, with 16 bases between the two germline ends. This CDR3 comprises 17 residues. CDR3 loop: CAISEGRGASGTDTQYF. CDR3 nucleotides: TGTGCCATCAGTGAGGGCCGAGGAGCGTCGGGCACAGATACGCAGTATTTT.

This clone was seen more than once but under ten times. Other DNA sequences in this sample translate to the same CDR3. The rearrangement links TRBV6-1 to TRBJ2-3; D is undetermined. Trimming took off 5 bases at V and 1 base at J, with 4 bases between the two ends. CDR3 length: 12 amino acids. Germline V gene lookup returns CDR1 MNHNS and CDR2 SASEGT. This CDR3 is CASSLGTDTQYF. As DNA, the CDR3 is TGTGCCAGCAGTCTGGGCACAGATACGCAGTATTTT.

In DNA form, the CDR3 reads TGTGCCAGCAGTACCCACCCTGGGACTAGCGGGGGCTATACGCAGTATTTT. Translation gives CASSTHPGTSGGYTQYF. The rearrangement joins TRBV28 to TRBJ2-3; 14 bases align to TRBD2. CDR1 is MDHEN, CDR2 SYDVKM, per germline. The CDR3 length is 17 residues. J gave up 7 bases and V 5 bases, and 11 bases lay outside the gene matches. Together with reference TRBV28 and TRBJ2-3, the CDR3 gives the full variable domain: DVKVTQSSRYLVKRTGEKVFLECVQDMDHENMFWYRQDPGLGLRLIYFSYDVKMKEKGDIPEGYSVSREKKERFSLILESASTNQTSMYLCASSTHPGTSGGYTQYFGPGTRLTVL.

The J gene is TRBJ2-1, the V gene TRBV2; D might be TRBD1 or TRBD2, each matching 5 bases. The CDR3 has 15 residues. Trimming cost V 0 bases and J 10 bases, with 16 bases left between them. From germline, CDR1 is SNHLY and CDR2 FYNNEI. The CDR3 region has the DNA TGTGCCAGCAGTGAAGCGGGCGGGCCCTACAGGGAGCAGTTCTTC. Translation gives CASSEAGGPYREQFF.

CDR3 sequence: CASRTSGNSYEQYF. CDR3 DNA sequence: TGTGCCAGCAGAACTAGCGGCAATTCCTACGAGCAGTACTTC. The chain uses TRBV5-6 and TRBJ2-7, with TRBD2 matching 8 bases. The CDR3 spans 14 residues. V was pared by 5 bases and J by 1 base, with 5 bases of the junction left unmatched. Germline V gives CDR1 SGHDT, CDR2 YYEEEE.

A single count supports this clone. J is TRBJ1-1 and V is TRBV29-1; no firm D call. Germline lookup yields CDR1 SQVTM and CDR2 ANQGSEA. Trimming took off 3 bases at V and 1 base at J, with 15 bases between the two ends. The CDR3 length is 15 residues. The CDR3 DNA reads TGCAGCGTTGAGGGTCGGGGAATCCGGAACACTGAAGCTTTCTTT. This translates into CSVEGRGIRNTEAFF.

The rearrangement joins TRBV7-2 to TRBJ2-2; D not resolved. This CDR3 region has 16 residues. Trimming removed 3 bases at V and 1 base at J, with 12 bases between. The germline V gene encodes CDR1 SGHTA and CDR2 FQGNSA. CDR3 DNA sequence: TGTGCCAGCAGCTTGGGTGAGGTTGAGAACACCGGGGAGCTGTTTTTT. This translates into CASSLGEVENTGELFF.

This chain links TRBV6-1 with TRBJ1-4; possibly TRBD1 for D (6 bases). The ends were cut back, 6 bases at V and 0 bases at J, with 8 bases in the middle. This CDR3 spans 14 amino acids. The germline CDR1 and CDR2 sequences are MNHNS and SASEGT. The CDR3: CASRGQPTNEKLFF. The CDR3, as DNA: TGTGCCAGCAGGGGACAACCAACTAATGAAAAACTGTTTTTT.

This chain joins TRBV5-1 and TRBJ2-3, with D tentatively TRBD1 (7 bases). Germline lookup yields CDR1 SGHRS and CDR2 YFSETQ. This CDR3 has 18 residues. Between the trimmed V and J ends, which lost 5 bases and 1 base, there was a span of 23 bases. CDR3 nucleotides: TGCGCCAGCAGTCGAACCCCTCGCGGCAGGGGGGGCACAGATACGCAGTATTTT. Translating it yields CASSRTPRGRGGTDTQYF.

This chain connects TRBV5-1 to TRBJ1-2, with D perhaps matching TRBD1 (5 bases). The V gene lost 0 bases and the J gene lost 3 bases, with 15 bases spanning the gap. The germline V gene encodes CDR1 SGHRS and CDR2 YFSETQ. The CDR3 extends over 16 amino acids. Written as DNA, the CDR3 is TGCGCCAGCAGCTTGGCCGCGGTCGGAGGGGACTATGGCTACACCTTC. It translates to CASSLAAVGGDYGYTF. The full variable domain, with the rest looked up from reference TRBV5-1 and TRBJ1-2, is KAGVTQTPRYLIKTRGQQVTLSCSPISGHRSVSWYQQTPGQGLQFLFEYFSETQRNKGNFPGRFSGRQFSNSRSEMNVSTLELGDSALYLCASSLAAVGGDYGYTFGSGTRLTVV.

In DNA, the CDR3 is TGTGCCAGCAGTGAATGGTCGGGCAGAACCTACGAGCAGTACTTC. Residues: CASSEWSGRTYEQYF. V is TRBV6-1 and J is TRBJ2-7; no reliable D call. The CDR3 sequence is 15 residues long. V lost 2 bases and J 2 bases, leaving 13 bases between the germline ends. The germline V gene has CDR1 MNHNS and CDR2 SASEGT.

The chain employs TRBV15 and TRBJ2-3, with TRBD1 matching over 9 bases. V lost 4 bases and J lost 3; bases outside the gene matches: 5. CDR1 LNHNV and CDR2 YYDKDF come from the germline V gene (reference sequence). The CDR3 contains 15 residues. This CDR3 reads CATSTTGGVTDTQYF. The CDR3 coding sequence is TGTGCCACCAGCACCACAGGGGGCGTTACAGATACGCAGTATTTT.

This CDR3 is CASSRVAGYTYNEQFF. In DNA, the CDR3 is TGTGCCAGCAGTCGAGTAGCGGGATACACCTACAATGAGCAGTTCTTC. V is TRBV4-2 and J is TRBJ2-1; TRBD2 agrees at 8 bases. CDR1 is LGHNA, CDR2 YNFKEQ, per germline. Losses at the gene ends were 6 bases for V and 2 bases for J; bases not matched to a gene: 9. CDR3 length: 16 amino acids.

The V and J genes are TRBV6-5 and TRBJ1-2; D perhaps matches TRBD1 (6 bases). Germline-derived CDR1 and CDR2 are MNHEY and SVGAGI. The CDR3 has 14 amino acids. The V end was cut by 8 bases, the J end by 5 bases, with 18 bases between. CDR3 bases: TGTGCCAGCCAAAAACGGACAGCGCAGTATGGCTACACCTTC. It codes for CASQKRTAQYGYTF.

This rearrangement joins TRBV7-9 to TRBJ2-5, with 10 positions matching TRBD1. The CDR3 loop spans 13 amino acids. V lost 10 bases to trimming and J lost 2 bases; unmatched junction nucleotides: 4. Germline V gives CDR1 SEHNR, CDR2 FQNEAQ (reference sequence). The DNA for the CDR3 is TGTGCCACCCGGGACAGGGGTCAAGAGACCCAGTACTTC. Translated: CATRDRGQETQYF.

This chain links TRBV9 with TRBJ2-3, with 9 nucleotides matching TRBD2. Germline V gene sequence: CDR1 SGDLS, CDR2 YYNGEE. The CDR3 has 16 amino acids. J was trimmed by 5 bases and V by 0 bases; bases with no gene match: 7. CDR3 bases: TGTGCCAGCAGCGTAGGGGCGGGAGGGCCTCAAGATACGCAGTATTTT. Translation: CASSVGAGGPQDTQYF.

The table lists this clone with a count of one. J is TRBJ2-2 and V is TRBV28; 7 nucleotides line up with TRBD1. Germline-derived CDR1 and CDR2 are MDHEN and SYDVKM. V lost 6 bases to trimming and J lost 4 bases; unmatched junction nucleotides: 2. CDR3 length equals 13 residues. The CDR3 sequence: CASSHRGTGELFF. CDR3 DNA: TGTGCCAGCAGCCACAGGGGCACCGGGGAGCTGTTTTTT.

The rearrangement links TRBV25-1 to TRBJ2-1, with D unclear. Germline-derived CDR1 and CDR2 are MGHDK and SYGVNS. This CDR3 is built from 11 residues. V gave up 3 bases and J gave up 9 bases, with 6 bases separating them. CDR3 region: CASSERTEQFF. The CDR3 DNA is TGTGCCAGCAGTGAGCGGACTGAGCAGTTCTTC.

The rearrangement links TRBV2 to TRBJ2-7; D not resolved. This CDR3 is 15 amino acids long. Trimming removed 8 bases from V and 2 bases from J, with 19 bases in between. Germline V gene data show CDR1 as SNHLY and CDR2 as FYNNEI. CDR3 sequence: CASSPQWQVTYEQYF. The CDR3 bases are TGTGCCAGCTCTCCTCAGTGGCAGGTTACCTACGAGCAGTACTTC.

The gene calls are TRBV7-3 and TRBJ1-1; a possible D gene is TRBD1 (5 bases). The V gene lost 4 bases and the J gene lost 4 bases, with 16 bases spanning the gap. From germline, CDR1 is SGHTA and CDR2 FQGTGA. This CDR3 contains 15 residues. CDR3 coding DNA: TGTGCCAGCAGCTACAACAACAAGGGGAGCACTGAAGCTTTCTTT. Its translation: CASSYNNKGSTEAFF.

This sequence joins TRBV7-8 and TRBJ2-2; D uncertain. The CDR3 runs to 16 residues. CDR1 and CDR2 from the germline V gene are SGHVS and FQNEAQ. The germline V and J ends were trimmed by 1 base and 1 base, with 10 bases remaining between them. The chain's CDR3 is CASSLELGRNTGELFF. CDR3 nucleotide sequence: TGTGCCAGCAGCTTAGAGCTTGGGCGGAACACCGGGGAGCTGTTTTTT.

The chain is built from TRBV5-1 and TRBJ2-5; 8 nucleotides align to TRBD1. CDR1 SGHRS and CDR2 YFSETQ come from the germline V gene. The CDR3 has 16 residues. J lost 6 bases, V lost 4 bases, and 14 bases had no gene match. The DNA of the CDR3 is TGCGCCAGCAGCGCCTACTCCAGGGGGCGCGCCCAGACCCAGTACTTC. Its translation: CASSAYSRGRAQTQYF. Supplemented by reference TRBV5-1 and TRBJ2-5, the full variable domain reads KAGVTQTPRYLIKTRGQQVTLSCSPISGHRSVSWYQQTPGQGLQFLFEYFSETQRNKGNFPGRFSGRQFSNSRSEMNVSTLELGDSALYLCASSAYSRGRAQTQYFGPGTRLLVL.

This clone occurred once. The sample has other DNA sequences that encode this CDR3 too. The chain carries TRBV5-4 and TRBJ2-1; 9 bases are shared with TRBD1. The CDR3 extends over 15 amino acids. V was pared by 0 bases and J by 4 bases, with 2 bases of the junction left unmatched. CDR1 SGHNT and CDR2 YYREEE come from the germline V gene (reference sequence). The CDR3 region is CASSLGQGVYNEQFF. The CDR3 DNA is TGTGCCAGCAGCTTGGGACAGGGGGTATACAATGAGCAGTTCTTC.

This clone was observed a handful of times. In the same sample, other DNA sequences code for this CDR3. The V call is TRBV11-2, the J call TRBJ1-1; D is ambiguous. Trimming left V 1 base short and J 2 bases short, with 5 bases between. The CDR3 has 13 residues. The germline V gene has CDR1 SGHAT and CDR2 FQNNGV. This CDR3 is CASSLGRNTEAFF. CDR3 DNA sequence: TGTGCCAGCAGCTTAGGCAGAAACACTGAAGCTTTCTTT.